This entry lists 2 T cell receptor beta chains sequenced from one sample in a study of T cell responses to AZD1222 COVID-19 vaccine. Using immunoSEQ multiplex PCR, the repertoire was profiled, and TCRdb retains in-frame clones only, with some absent. The sample includes about 150,000 clones, about 93% seen only once; the top ten take more than 3%. The sample here was peripheral blood, taken on day 0 of AZD1222 vaccination. The origin of the receptors is an adult in good health.

This sequence joins TRBV3-1 (or the pseudogene TRBV3-2) and TRBJ2-1; a weak D match, TRBD2 (5 bases). Trimming took 1 base from V and 4 from J, leaving 11 bases between them. Germline loops: CDR1 LGHDT, CDR2 YNNKEL (reference sequence). The CDR3 spans 15 residues. The CDR3 DNA is TGTGCCAGCAGCCAAGGAGAGGACTTGTACAATGAGCAGTTCTTC. This sequence encodes CASSQGEDLYNEQFF.

The chain employs TRBV7-7 and TRBJ2-2; unclear D gene. The CDR3 spans 12 residues. Germline CDR1 reads SSHAT; CDR2 reads FNYEAQ (reference sequence). Trimming took 5 bases from V and 7 from J, leaving 8 bases between them. The CDR3 reads CASSPGSGELFF. CDR3 nucleotide sequence: TGTGCCAGCAGCCCCGGAAGCGGGGAGCTGTTTTTT.